The 30 T cell receptor beta chains given below trace back to one sample, sequenced in a study of blood T cell repertoires in COVID-19. TCRdb keeps only in-frame clones here, not all; method: immunoSEQ multiplex PCR. The table includes 150,000 to 250,000 clones, about 85% detected once. The source material was peripheral blood. Every receptor here comes from a woman aged 40 to 55 with COVID-19, enrolled during active disease.

J is TRBJ1-3 and V is TRBV7-5; the table assigns TRBD1, which was not confirmed against the DNA. TRBV7-5 is tagged as a pseudogene. The CDR3 length is 18 residues. The CDR3: CVRSHRVGQGVTGNTIYF. CDR3 sequence (DNA): TGTGTCAGAAGTCACCGGGTTGGACAGGGGGTTACTGGAAACACCATATATTTT.

This chain joins TRBV2 and TRBJ2-1; tentatively, D is TRBD2 (6 bases). Trimming removed 7 bases from V and 6 bases from J, with 10 bases in between. This CDR3 comprises 12 residues. Germline V gene data show CDR1 as SNHLY and CDR2 as FYNNEI. In nucleotides, the CDR3 is TGTGCCAGCAAGGGAGGAGGCAATGAGCAGTTCTTC. Protein: CASKGGGNEQFF.

This clone appeared once. The chain is built from TRBV19 and TRBJ2-7; 7 bases match TRBD2. The ends lost 5 bases at V and 6 bases at J; junction bases unmatched: 7. The CDR3 is made up of 13 amino acids. The germline gives CDR1 LNHDA, CDR2 SQIVND (reference sequence). The chain's CDR3 is CASSFGRGGEQYF. The CDR3 coding sequence is TGTGCCAGTAGTTTCGGCCGCGGGGGCGAGCAGTACTTC.

The V gene is TRBV6-5, the J gene TRBJ2-2, with D possibly TRBD2 on 6 matching bases. The CDR3 extends over 14 amino acids. Trimming took 7 bases from V and 4 from J, leaving 13 bases between them. Germline V gene sequence: CDR1 MNHEY, CDR2 SVGAGI. The CDR3 is CASNQGLPTGELFF. The CDR3 nucleotides read TGTGCCAGCAACCAGGGACTTCCCACCGGGGAGCTGTTTTTT.

The V gene is TRBV7-3, the J gene TRBJ1-2; D may be TRBD1 (5 bases). The V end was cut by 5 bases, the J end by 0 bases, with 10 bases between. The germline V gene has CDR1 SGHTA and CDR2 FQGTGA. The CDR3 is made up of 14 amino acids. CDR3: CASSPDSSNYGYTF. The DNA of the CDR3 is TGTGCCAGCAGCCCTGACAGCTCTAACTATGGCTACACCTTC.

V and J are TRBV6-5 and TRBJ1-1; D is uncertain. The V end lost 6 bases, the J end lost 4 bases, and 15 bases lay between the germline ends. This CDR3 is 14 amino acids long. Germline CDR1 is MNHEY and CDR2 is SVGAGI. CDR3 region: CASRLRIGITEAFF. CDR3 bases: TGTGCCAGCAGACTCCGAATTGGTATCACTGAAGCTTTCTTT.

CDR3 amino acids: CASRDSGVAYEQYF. In DNA, the CDR3 is TGTGCCAGCAGGGACAGCGGGGTCGCCTACGAGCAGTACTTC. V gene TRBV3-1 (or the pseudogene TRBV3-2) combines with J gene TRBJ2-7; TRBD2 is a possible D gene (7 bases). Germline-derived CDR1 and CDR2 are LGHDT and YNNKEL (reference sequence). The CDR3 sequence is 14 residues long. V lost 6 bases and J lost 2, with 14 bases in between.

The DNA for the CDR3 is TGTGCCAGCAAGGCGGGGGGAGTGAGTCAGCCCCAGCATTTT. Amino acids: CASKAGGVSQPQHF. V and J are TRBV6-5 and TRBJ1-5; D might be TRBD1 (5 bases). Trimming took 7 bases from V and 6 from J, leaving 16 bases between them. Looked up from germline, CDR1 is MNHEY and CDR2 is SVGAGI. The CDR3 spans 14 residues.

The rearrangement links TRBV4-2 to TRBJ2-2; D is perhaps TRBD2 (6 bases). Per the germline V gene, CDR1 is LGHNA and CDR2 is YNFKEQ. The CDR3 runs to 17 residues. V shed 5 bases and J shed 2 bases, with 18 bases lying between them. CDR3 nucleotide sequence: TGTGCCAGCAGCTCCGACCCCGGAGGGCGTAACACCGGGGAGCTGTTTTTT. Translated: CASSSDPGGRNTGELFF.

J is TRBJ1-6 and V is TRBV4-1, with no clear D. Between the trimmed V and J ends, which lost 1 base and 6 bases, there was a span of 4 bases. Germline CDR1 MGHRA, CDR2 YSYEKL. This CDR3 is built from 13 residues. The CDR3 DNA is TGCGCCAGCAGCCAAGGACTTAATTCACCCCTCCACTTT. Amino acid sequence: CASSQGLNSPLHF.

CDR3 nucleotides: TGTGCCAGCAGCTTAGTCGTGGGGACAGCCTACAATGAGCAGTTCTTC. Its protein product is CASSLVVGTAYNEQFF. The chain links TRBV11-2 to TRBJ2-1; TRBD1 matches at 7 bases. The germline CDR1 and CDR2 sequences are SGHAT and FQNNGV. CDR3 length: 16 amino acids. V shed 1 base and J 2 bases; nucleotides not matched to a gene: 5.

The genes are TRBV11-2 and TRBJ2-4, with TRBD2 identical over 7 bases. Germline V gene data show CDR1 as SGHAT and CDR2 as FQNNGV. The length of the CDR3 is 12 residues. With V trimmed by 6 bases and J by 8 bases, 4 bases remained unmatched. The CDR3 coding sequence is TGTGCCAGCAGGCTTACTAGCGACATTCAGTACTTC. As protein: CASRLTSDIQYF.

The chain is built from TRBV3-1 (or the pseudogene TRBV3-2) and TRBJ2-1; maybe TRBD2 (6 bases). This CDR3 has 14 amino acids. The V gene lost 1 base and the J gene lost 7 bases, with 11 bases spanning the gap. The V gene's germline CDR1 is LGHDT and CDR2 YNNKEL (reference sequence). The CDR3 spells CASSQGRARNEQFF. Written as DNA, the CDR3 is TGTGCCAGCAGCCAAGGGAGGGCAAGAAATGAGCAGTTCTTC.

The chain combines TRBV18 with TRBJ1-3; 7 bases fit TRBD1. The CDR3 spans 15 residues. Losses at the gene ends were 2 bases for V and 0 bases for J; bases not matched to a gene: 1. In germline, CDR1 is KGHSH, CDR2 LQKENI. The CDR3 nucleotides are TGTGCCAGCTCACCAAGACAGGGCTCTGGAAACACCATATATTTT. Amino acid sequence: CASSPRQGSGNTIYF.

This clone turned up a few times. CDR3 bases: TGTGCCATCAGTTCTATAGCGGCGTCTAGCACAGATACGCAGTATTTT. Residues: CAISSIAASSTDTQYF. The chain combines TRBV10-3 with TRBJ2-3, with D maybe TRBD2 (6 bases). The CDR3 is 16 amino acids. Germline CDR1 is ENHRY and CDR2 is SYGVKD. Trimming took off 5 bases at V and 0 bases at J, with 15 bases between the two ends.

This chain connects TRBV5-1 to TRBJ2-2; weak D call: TRBD1 (6 bases). Germline values: CDR1 SGHRS, CDR2 YFSETQ. There are 15 residues in the CDR3. With 2 bases removed from V and 2 bases from J, the gap between germline ends came to 10 bases. The DNA of the CDR3 is TGCGCCAGCAGCTTTCAGGGGCCTAACACCGGGGAGCTGTTTTTT. Translating gives CASSFQGPNTGELFF. The full variable domain, in which reference TRBV5-1 and TRBJ2-2 provide the parts outside the CDR3, is KAGVTQTPRYLIKTRGQQVTLSCSPISGHRSVSWYQQTPGQGLQFLFEYFSETQRNKGNFPGRFSGRQFSNSRSEMNVSTLELGDSALYLCASSFQGPNTGELFFGEGSRLTVL.

The genes are TRBV5-8 and TRBJ2-1; no reliable D call. The CDR3 spans 11 residues. The germline V gene has CDR1 SGHTS and CDR2 YDEGEE. V gave up 0 bases and J gave up 14 bases, with 9 bases separating them. The CDR3 coding sequence is TGTGCCAGCAGCTTGGTAGCTAGTGAGTTCTTC. It specifies CASSLVASEFF. Looking up the rest from reference TRBV5-8 and TRBJ2-1 gives the full variable domain: EAGVTQSPTHLIKTRGQQATLRCSPISGHTSVYWYQQALGLGLQFLLWYDEGEERNRGNFPPRFSGRQFPNYSSELNVNALELEDSALYLCASSLVASEFFGPGTRLTVL.

This chain joins TRBV4-1 and TRBJ1-4; D perhaps matches TRBD1 (5 bases). The germline V and J ends were trimmed by 3 bases and 3 bases, with 8 bases remaining between them. The CDR3 is 14 residues long. Germline loops: CDR1 MGHRA, CDR2 YSYEKL. CDR3 nucleotides: TGCGCCAGCAGCCAGGGGGGGTCTAATGAAAAACTGTTTTTT. This sequence encodes CASSQGGSNEKLFF.

The rearrangement joins TRBV4-3 to TRBJ2-6; no clear D. V shed 6 bases and J shed 1 base, with 16 bases lying between them. CDR1 is LGHNA and CDR2 is YSLEER in the germline V gene. This CDR3 is 17 amino acids long. CDR3 amino acids: CASRREYLESGANVLTF. CDR3 DNA sequence: TGCGCCAGCAGGAGAGAGTACCTAGAGTCTGGGGCCAACGTCCTGACTTTC.

V and J are TRBV4-3 and TRBJ2-3; 9 bases agree with TRBD2. The CDR3 totals 17 residues. J was trimmed by 2 bases and V by 1 base; bases with no gene match: 7. Germline V gives CDR1 LGHNA, CDR2 YSLEER. DNA for the CDR3: TGCGCCAGCAGCCAAGTTCCCCAGCGGGGGGCCACAGATACGCAGTATTTT. Encoded protein: CASSQVPQRGATDTQYF.

DNA for the CDR3: TGTGCCAGCAGCTCACAGGGGGATTGGGGAAACATTCAGTACTTC. Residues: CASSSQGDWGNIQYF. The gene calls are TRBV6-2 or TRBV6-3 and TRBJ2-4, with TRBD1 matching over 8 bases. Looked up from germline, CDR1 is MNHEY and CDR2 is SVGEGT. V shed 6 bases, J shed 6 bases, and the junction held 10 bases outside the gene matches. This CDR3 has 15 amino acids.

A note on this clone: The junction departs from the called germline gene at one end, perhaps through a read error. V is TRBV3-1 (or the pseudogene TRBV3-2) and J is TRBJ2-1; D call uncertain. The length of the CDR3 is 11 residues. Germline lookup yields CDR1 LGHDT and CDR2 YNNKEL (reference sequence). The CDR3 DNA reads as TGTGCCAGCAGCCAACTGACCGAGCGGTTCTTC. The encoded protein is CASSQLTERFF.

The chain carries TRBV6-2 or TRBV6-3 and TRBJ1-4, with a weak D call TRBD1 (6 bases). The CDR3 spans 16 residues. Germline assignment: CDR1 MNHEY and CDR2 SVGEGT. The germline V and J ends were trimmed by 6 bases and 4 bases, with 18 bases remaining between them. CDR3 DNA: TGTGCCAGCAGCCAACCACCGGGACATCTTAATGAAAAACTGTTTTTT. This translates into CASSQPPGHLNEKLFF.

In regard to this clone: This sample also contains other DNA sequences that code for the same CDR3. The V call is TRBV6-5, the J call TRBJ1-1; D gene ambiguous. Germline V gives CDR1 MNHEY, CDR2 SVGAGI. CDR3 length equals 12 residues. V was pared by 3 bases and J by 1 base, with 3 bases between. CDR3 in amino acids: CASSYRNTEAFF. The CDR3 coding sequence is TGTGCCAGCAGTTATCGGAACACTGAAGCTTTCTTT.

The chain has TRBV27 and TRBJ1-2; 12 nucleotides agree with TRBD1. CDR1 is MNHEY, CDR2 SMNVEV, per germline (reference sequence). The CDR3 covers 12 residues. The CDR3 region is CAAGTGGLGYTF. The CDR3, as DNA: TGTGCAGCAGGGACAGGGGGCCTTGGCTACACCTTC.

The rearrangement joins TRBV3-1 (or the pseudogene TRBV3-2) to TRBJ2-7; 13 bases align to TRBD2. This CDR3 contains 16 residues. V was clipped by 3 bases and J by 2 bases; unmatched bases: 4. Germline V lookup: CDR1 LGHDT, CDR2 YNNKEL (reference sequence). CDR3 sequence: CASSQAGLAGAYEQYF. DNA of the CDR3: TGTGCCAGCAGCCAGGCCGGACTAGCGGGGGCCTACGAGCAGTACTTC.

The chain carries TRBV19 and TRBJ2-5, with 7 bases identical to TRBD2. Germline assignment: CDR1 LNHDA and CDR2 SQIVND (reference sequence). Trimming removed 6 bases from V and 2 bases from J; junction bases left unmatched: 6. The CDR3 loop spans 14 amino acids. This CDR3 reads CASSSWGGQETQYF. CDR3 sequence (DNA): TGTGCCAGTAGCTCGTGGGGGGGGCAAGAGACCCAGTACTTC.

The V and J genes are TRBV27 and TRBJ1-2; TRBD1 matches at 10 bases. Losses at the gene ends were 0 bases for V and 6 bases for J; bases not matched to a gene: 1. The V gene's germline CDR1 is MNHEY and CDR2 SMNVEV (reference sequence). The CDR3 loop spans 14 amino acids. CDR3 region: CASSLSGTGDGYTF. CDR3 nucleotide sequence: TGTGCCAGCAGTTTATCAGGGACAGGGGATGGCTACACCTTC.

The chain is built from TRBV18 and TRBJ2-5, with 15 positions matching TRBD2. Germline V gives CDR1 KGHSH, CDR2 LQKENI. The V segment lost 2 bases and the J segment 4 bases; nucleotides outside the gene matches: 20. CDR3 length: 22 amino acids. The CDR3 region has the DNA TGTGCCAGCTCACCAAGAAGTATCATCGGACTAGCGGGAGGGCCGCGCAGAGAGACCCAGTACTTC. It translates to CASSPRSIIGLAGGPRRETQYF. The entire variable domain, with the rest obtained from reference TRBV18 and TRBJ2-5, is as follows: NAGVMQNPRHLVRRRGQEARLRCSPMKGHSHVYWYRQLPEEGLKFMVYLQKENIIDESGMPKERFSAEFPKEGPSILRIQQVVRGDSAAYFCASSPRSIIGLAGGPRRETQYFGPGTRLLVL.

The rearrangement joins TRBV5-8 to TRBJ1-2; D unclear. Trimming took off 4 bases at V and 8 bases at J, with 12 bases between the two ends. The CDR3 has 12 residues. CDR1 is SGHTS and CDR2 is YDEGEE in the germline V gene. The CDR3 protein is CASSGPGWGYTF. CDR3 in DNA: TGTGCCAGCAGCGGCCCGGGGTGGGGCTACACCTTC. Based on the CDR3 plus reference TRBV5-8 and TRBJ1-2, the full variable domain is EAGVTQSPTHLIKTRGQQATLRCSPISGHTSVYWYQQALGLGLQFLLWYDEGEERNRGNFPPRFSGRQFPNYSSELNVNALELEDSALYLCASSGPGWGYTFGSGTRLTVV.